This TCR beta chain was retrieved from a study of cytomegalovirus exposure and HLA in healthy donors. PCR used 60 Vbeta primers and 13 Jbeta primers. Method: immunoSEQ multiplex PCR; TCRdb's copy keeps in-frame clones and lacks some. Altogether around 97,000 clones are present, under 85% being singletons, with the ten largest covering approximately 3.7%. Deletions cut 6 bases from V and 9 bases from J, with 9 bases between. Germline values: CDR1 MNHEY, CDR2 SVGAGI. There are 11 residues in the CDR3. This clone has a handful of counts. The receptor comes from a man in his fifties or sixties in good health and CMV-seropositive. Source material: PBMCs. The genes are TRBV6-5 and TRBJ2-4; D ambiguous. This CDR3 is CASRAARIQYF. DNA for the CDR3: TGTGCCAGCAGGGCCGCACGCATTCAGTACTTC.